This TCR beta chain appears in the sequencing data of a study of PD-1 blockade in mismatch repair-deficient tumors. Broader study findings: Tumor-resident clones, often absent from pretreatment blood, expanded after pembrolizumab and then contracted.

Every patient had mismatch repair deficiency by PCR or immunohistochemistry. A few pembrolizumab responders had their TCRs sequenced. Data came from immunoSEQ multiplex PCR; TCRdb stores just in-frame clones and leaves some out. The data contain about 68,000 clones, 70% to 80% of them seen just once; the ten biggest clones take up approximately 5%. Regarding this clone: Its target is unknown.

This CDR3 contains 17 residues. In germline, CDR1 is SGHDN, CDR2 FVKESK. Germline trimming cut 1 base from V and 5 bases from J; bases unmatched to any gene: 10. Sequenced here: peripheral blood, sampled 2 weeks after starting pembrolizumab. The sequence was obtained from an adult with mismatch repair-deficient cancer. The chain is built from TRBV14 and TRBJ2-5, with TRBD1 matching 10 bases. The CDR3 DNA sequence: TGTGCCAGCAGCCAAGGGACCGGGACAGGGGTCTTCGAGACCCAGTACTTC. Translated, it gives CASSQGTGTGVFETQYF.